This T cell receptor (beta chain) came from a study of T cell responses to AZD1222 COVID-19 vaccine. About the study: The analysis combined second doses at about 4 or about 12 weeks.

In regard to this clone: Its antigen remains unknown.

General study findings and limits: The CD4 TCRs associated with vaccination extended across spike and predominated at 160-218 and 743-854. Repertoire sampling occurred only after the peak T cell response. Clonal diversity was possibly underestimated, and white British individuals and females predominated among donors.

This CDR3 spans 15 amino acids. Per germline, CDR1 LNHDA and CDR2 SQIVND (reference sequence). V was shortened by 6 bases and J by 8 bases, with 19 bases between the two germline ends. Data came from immunoSEQ multiplex PCR; TCRdb stores just in-frame clones and leaves some out. Here the sample spans 150,000 to 200,000 clones, around 90% being singletons. This rearrangement joins TRBV19 to TRBJ1-4; D is possibly TRBD1 (6 bases). The sequencing used peripheral blood, collected on day 0 of AZD1222 vaccination. The receptor comes from an adult in good health. CDR3 nucleotides: TGTGCCAGTAGCAGGCCCGGTCAGGGGAACGAAAAACTGTTTTTT. This encodes CASSRPGQGNEKLFF.